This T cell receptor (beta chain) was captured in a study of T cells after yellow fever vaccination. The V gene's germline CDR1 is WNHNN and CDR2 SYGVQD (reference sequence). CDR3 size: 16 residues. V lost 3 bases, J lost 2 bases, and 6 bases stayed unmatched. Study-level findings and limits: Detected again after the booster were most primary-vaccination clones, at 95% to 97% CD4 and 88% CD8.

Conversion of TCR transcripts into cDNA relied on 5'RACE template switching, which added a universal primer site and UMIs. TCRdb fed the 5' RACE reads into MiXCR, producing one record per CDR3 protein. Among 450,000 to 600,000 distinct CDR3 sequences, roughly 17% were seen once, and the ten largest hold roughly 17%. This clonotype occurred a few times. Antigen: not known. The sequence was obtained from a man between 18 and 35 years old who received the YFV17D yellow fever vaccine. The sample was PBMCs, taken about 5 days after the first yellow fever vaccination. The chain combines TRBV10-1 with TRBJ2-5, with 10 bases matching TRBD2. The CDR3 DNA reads TGCGCCAGCAGTGAAGCGGGGGGGCCCGGGCAAGAGACCCAGTACTTC. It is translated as CASSEAGGPGQETQYF.